The present TCR beta chain was sequenced within a study of blood T cell repertoires in COVID-19. The CDR3 has 15 amino acids. J lost 6 bases, V lost 6 bases, and 9 bases had no gene match. Germline V gene sequence: CDR1 KGHSH, CDR2 LQKENI. Only in-frame clones appear in the TCRdb table, and some are missing; sequencing was by immunoSEQ multiplex PCR. This sample has fewer than 35,000 clones; roughly 84% occur once, and the top ten carry about 14%. This clone occurred once. What was sequenced was peripheral blood. The gene calls are TRBV18 and TRBJ2-1, with TRBD1 identical over 9 bases. The clonotype comes from a human donor in a cohort sampled during active COVID-19. The DNA of the CDR3 is TGTGCCAGCTCGGAGGGACAGGGCCATGGCAATGAGCAGTTCTTC. Residues: CASSEGQGHGNEQFF.